Presented here are 30 T cell receptor beta chains from one specimen sequenced in a study of cytomegalovirus exposure and HLA in healthy donors. Assay: immunoSEQ multiplex PCR; the TCRdb copy retains only in-frame clones and omits some. The sample lists approximately 88,000 clones, roughly 84% seen once, with roughly an eighth in the top ten. The sample comprised PBMCs. The receptors were gathered from a woman between 18 and 29 years old in good health and CMV-seropositive.

This clone was observed a handful of times. The rearrangement links TRBV4-1 to TRBJ1-5; D unclear. The CDR3 is made up of 16 amino acids. Germline V gene sequence: CDR1 MGHRA, CDR2 YSYEKL. Trimming shortened V by 0 bases and J by 9 bases, and 18 bases separated the two germline ends. The CDR3 protein is CASSQDLGGPNLPQHF. For the CDR3, the DNA is TGCGCCAGCAGCCAAGATCTTGGAGGACCGAATTTGCCCCAGCATTTT.

The chain couples TRBV7-2 to TRBJ2-5, with 7 bases matching TRBD1. CDR3 length: 15 residues. V trimming: 4 bases; J trimming: 1 base; junction bases outside the gene matches: 6. In germline, CDR1 is SGHTA, CDR2 FQGNSA. In DNA form, the CDR3 reads TGTGCCAGCAGCTCAGACAGGGTCTCCCAAGAGACCCAGTACTTC. Amino acids: CASSSDRVSQETQYF. The full variable domain, rest sourced from reference TRBV7-2 and TRBJ2-5, is GAGVSQSPSNKVTEKGKDVELRCDPISGHTALYWYRQSLGQGLEFLIYFQGNSAPDKSGLPSDRFSAERTGGSVSTLTIQRTQQEDSAVYLCASSSDRVSQETQYFGPGTRLLVL.

The rearrangement links TRBV28 to TRBJ2-1, with no clear D. This CDR3 has 12 residues. V lost 4 bases and J 7 bases, leaving 8 bases between the germline ends. Germline CDR1 reads MDHEN; CDR2 reads SYDVKM. The CDR3 loop is CASSSEWNEQFF. The DNA of the CDR3 is TGTGCCAGCAGTTCCGAGTGGAATGAGCAGTTCTTC.

The rearrangement links TRBV5-1 to TRBJ2-3; D is undetermined. V dropped 3 bases and J dropped 2 bases, with 4 bases sitting between them. The CDR3 covers 12 residues. The germline V gene encodes CDR1 SGHRS and CDR2 YFSETQ. In nucleotides, the CDR3 is TGCGCCAGCAGCTGGCTCACAGATACGCAGTATTTT. Translated: CASSWLTDTQYF.

The chain combines TRBV19 with TRBJ2-2, with 11 bases that match TRBD1. Germline CDR1 LNHDA, CDR2 SQIVND (reference sequence). J lost 4 bases, V lost 3 bases, and 1 base had no gene match. The CDR3 length is 15 residues. CDR3: CASSIGTGGTGELFF. The CDR3 nucleotides are TGTGCCAGTAGTATCGGGACAGGGGGCACCGGGGAGCTGTTTTTT.

The gene calls are TRBV7-9 and TRBJ2-1; 8 bases fit TRBD1. Germline values: CDR1 SEHNR, CDR2 FQNEAQ (reference sequence). The CDR3 totals 15 residues. Trimming cost V 2 bases and J 8 bases; bases outside gene matches: 8. In DNA, the CDR3 is TGTGCCAGCAGCTTAACAGGGGGAGTGGTCGATGAGCAGTTCTTC. Protein product: CASSLTGGVVDEQFF.

The chain recombines TRBV7-3 with TRBJ1-1, with D hard to call. CDR1 and CDR2 from the germline V gene are SGHTA and FQGTGA. V gave up 2 bases and J gave up 3 bases, with 13 bases separating them. The CDR3 extends over 15 amino acids. DNA for the CDR3: TGTGCCAGCAGCTTATGGGGAGGGAGGGACACTGAAGCTTTCTTT. This gives the protein CASSLWGGRDTEAFF.

This clone is a singleton in its sample. This sequence joins TRBV27 and TRBJ1-6, with 7 positions matching TRBD1. Unmatched junction bases numbered 9, after V lost 5 bases and J lost 8 bases. The CDR3 is made up of 15 amino acids. CDR1 is MNHEY and CDR2 is SMNVEV in the germline V gene (reference sequence). For the CDR3, the DNA is TGTGCCAGCAGTAGATACGGGACAGAATATTCACCCCTCCACTTT. Translation gives CASSRYGTEYSPLHF.

The rearrangement links TRBV19 to TRBJ1-1; 7 bases align to TRBD1. The CDR3 consists of 19 residues. Per germline, CDR1 LNHDA and CDR2 SQIVND (reference sequence). V trimming: 6 bases; J trimming: 3 bases; junction bases outside the gene matches: 22. CDR3 bases: TGTGCCAGTAGAGGTTCCATCAACGGACCTCCCCAGGGGGACACTGAAGCTTTCTTT. Its protein is CASRGSINGPPQGDTEAFF. Drawing the rest from reference TRBV19 and TRBJ1-1, the complete variable domain is DGGITQSPKYLFRKEGQNVTLSCEQNLNHDAMYWYRQDPGQGLRLIYYSQIVNDFQKGDIAEGYSVSREKKESFPLTVTSAQKNPTAFYLCASRGSINGPPQGDTEAFFGQGTRLTVV.

This chain joins TRBV30 and TRBJ1-4; a possible D gene is TRBD1 (6 bases). The ends were cut back, 3 bases at V and 3 bases at J, with 17 bases in the middle. This CDR3 is 16 amino acids long. Germline V gives CDR1 GTSNPN, CDR2 SVGIG (reference sequence). The CDR3 DNA reads TGTGCCTGGAGCCGGGACCCCGCAGGGGCTAATGAAAAACTGTTTTTT. Residues: CAWSRDPAGANEKLFF.

The table lists this clone with a few counts. The chain couples TRBV2 to TRBJ1-2; the match to TRBD1 covers 8 bases. V shed 1 base and J 12 bases; nucleotides not matched to a gene: 7. The germline V gene has CDR1 SNHLY and CDR2 FYNNEI. This CDR3 is 13 amino acids long. The CDR3 nucleotides read TGTGCCAGCAGTGAAGAATGGGACAGGTCGGACACCTTC. This codes for CASSEEWDRSDTF.

The rearrangement links TRBV19 to TRBJ2-1; 14 positions match TRBD2. The V gene's germline CDR1 is LNHDA and CDR2 SQIVND (reference sequence). The CDR3 totals 15 residues. Trimming took 8 bases from V and 2 from J; bases not matched to a gene: 2. CDR3 sequence (DNA): TGTGCCAGTCGACTAGCGGGGGGGGCCTACAATGAGCAGTTCTTC. Its protein is CASRLAGGAYNEQFF.

Comments on this clone: Different DNA sequences within this sample yield the same CDR3. The V and J genes are TRBV9 and TRBJ2-7; 7 positions match TRBD1. Germline CDR1 is SGDLS and CDR2 is YYNGEE. V trimming: 4 bases; J trimming: 4 bases; junction bases outside the gene matches: 5. The CDR3 has 13 amino acids. The CDR3 loop reads CASSPRDSYEQYF. In nucleotides, the CDR3 is TGTGCCAGCAGCCCTCGGGACAGTTACGAGCAGTACTTC.

This sequence joins TRBV10-3 and TRBJ2-2; a weak D match, TRBD2 (6 bases). CDR1 is ENHRY and CDR2 is SYGVKD in the germline V gene. This CDR3 contains 11 residues. The CDR3 loop reads CASGGAGELFF. CDR3 nucleotides: TGTGCATCCGGGGGAGCCGGGGAGCTGTTTTTT.

This CDR3 reads CASSSAPGGEHTIYF. The CDR3 DNA reads TGTGCCAGCAGCTCAGCCCCAGGGGGCGAGCACACCATATATTTT. The rearrangement links TRBV27 to TRBJ1-3, with 8 bases matching TRBD1. J was trimmed by 8 bases and V by 6 bases; bases with no gene match: 12. The germline V gene has CDR1 MNHEY and CDR2 SMNVEV (reference sequence). This CDR3 spans 15 amino acids.

The CDR3 region is CASSLVAGNYGYTF. The DNA of the CDR3 is TGTGCCAGCAGTTTAGTCGCCGGTAACTATGGCTACACCTTC. The chain couples TRBV27 to TRBJ1-2; D ambiguous. Germline lookup yields CDR1 MNHEY and CDR2 SMNVEV (reference sequence). The V and J ends lost 2 bases and 1 base respectively, with 8 bases between them. The CDR3 sequence is 14 residues long.

The chain couples TRBV7-2 to TRBJ1-5, with D perhaps matching TRBD1 (5 bases). Deletions cut 3 bases from V and 3 bases from J, with 12 bases between. The germline V gene has CDR1 SGHTA and CDR2 FQGNSA. The CDR3 extends over 15 amino acids. The CDR3 spells CASSFGPGINQPQHF. The DNA of the CDR3 is TGTGCCAGCAGCTTTGGACCAGGGATCAATCAGCCCCAGCATTTT.

The J gene is TRBJ1-4, the V gene TRBV7-6, with D hard to call. Germline V gives CDR1 SGHVS, CDR2 FNYEAQ. Trimming left V 0 bases short and J 2 bases short, with 7 bases between. The CDR3 covers 15 residues. CDR3 bases: TGTGCCAGCAGCTTAGCGCCGCGCACTAATGAAAAACTGTTTTTT. It encodes CASSLAPRTNEKLFF.

This chain uses TRBV11-3 with TRBJ2-1; D call uncertain. Germline CDR1 reads SGHNT; CDR2 reads YENEEA. Deletions cut 6 bases from V and 8 bases from J, with 17 bases between. The CDR3 has 14 amino acids. CDR3 residues: CASSKTVGSDEQFF. The CDR3 DNA reads TGTGCCAGCAGTAAAACAGTAGGATCGGATGAGCAGTTCTTC.

The chain has TRBV5-6 and TRBJ2-2; 7 positions agree with TRBD1. V was clipped by 2 bases and J by 3 bases; unmatched bases: 1. From germline, CDR1 is SGHDT and CDR2 YYEEEE. This CDR3 comprises 14 residues. CDR3 in amino acids: CASSFDRDTGELFF. The DNA for the CDR3 is TGTGCCAGCAGCTTCGACAGGGACACCGGGGAGCTGTTTTTT.

The chain employs TRBV6-5 and TRBJ1-2; 8 nucleotides align to TRBD1. Germline V gene data show CDR1 as MNHEY and CDR2 as SVGAGI. The CDR3 is 16 residues long. The ends lost 4 bases at V and 7 bases at J; junction bases unmatched: 14. The CDR3 DNA is TGTGCCAGCAGTTTACACCGGGACAGGCTTGGCCGTGGCTACACCTTC. Encoded protein: CASSLHRDRLGRGYTF.

The V and J genes are TRBV4-3 and TRBJ1-2; 8 nucleotides align to TRBD1. The CDR3 extends over 16 amino acids. CDR1 and CDR2 from the germline V gene are LGHNA and YSLEER. J gave up 4 bases and V 0 bases, and 7 bases lay outside the gene matches. The CDR3 reads CASSQDPQGAVYGYTF. The CDR3 nucleotides read TGCGCCAGCAGCCAAGATCCCCAGGGGGCTGTCTATGGCTACACCTTC.

CDR3 DNA: TGTGCCAGCAGCCCACCGGGGTCGCTCACAGATACGCAGTATTTT. Residues: CASSPPGSLTDTQYF. The V call is TRBV7-9, the J call TRBJ2-3; possible D gene TRBD2, 5 bases. Germline CDR1 is SEHNR and CDR2 is FQNEAQ (reference sequence). This CDR3 contains 15 residues. Trimming stripped 5 bases from V and 2 bases from J, with 14 bases between.

A single count supports this clone. The chain uses TRBV4-2 and TRBJ1-1; 8 nucleotides line up with TRBD1. After removal of 0 bases from V and 1 base from J, the junction contained 4 bases not matched to a gene. This CDR3 region has 16 residues. Germline loops: CDR1 LGHNA, CDR2 YNFKEQ. In DNA, the CDR3 is TGTGCCAGCAGCCAAGAGCTGGGACAGGCGAACACTGAAGCTTTCTTT. This sequence encodes CASSQELGQANTEAFF.

The V gene is TRBV19, the J gene TRBJ1-4; D is possibly TRBD1 (6 bases). The CDR3 loop spans 18 amino acids. Trimming pared 5 bases from V and 0 bases from J, leaving 19 bases between. The germline V gene has CDR1 LNHDA and CDR2 SQIVND (reference sequence). CDR3 in amino acids: CASSAQTYRASTNEKLFF. The CDR3 nucleotides read TGTGCCAGTAGTGCCCAGACCTACAGGGCTTCAACTAATGAAAAACTGTTTTTT.

This sequence joins TRBV7-2 and TRBJ1-5; D remains unclear. Germline V lookup: CDR1 SGHTA, CDR2 FQGNSA. Between the trimmed V and J ends, which lost 5 bases and 5 bases, there was a span of 10 bases. The CDR3 runs to 13 residues. The CDR3 spells CASSLRLDQPQHF. The CDR3 nucleotides read TGTGCCAGCAGCCTAAGACTCGATCAGCCCCAGCATTTT.

The chain uses TRBV21-1 and TRBJ2-3; the table's D call, TRBD2, was not checked against the DNA. TRBV21-1 is termed a pseudogene. The CDR3 covers 16 residues. The CDR3 DNA reads as TGTGCCAGCAGCAAAGACGCGACTAGAAGCACAGATACGCAGTATTTT. It yields the protein CASSKDATRSTDTQYF.

CDR3 nucleotides: TGTGCCAGCAGTGTGGGGCAGGGGAACACTGAAGCTTTCTTT. Translation: CASSVGQGNTEAFF. The rearrangement joins TRBV2 to TRBJ1-1, with D maybe TRBD1 (5 bases). The germline gives CDR1 SNHLY, CDR2 FYNNEI. The CDR3 sequence is 14 residues long. Trimming took off 4 bases at V and 1 base at J, with 10 bases between the two ends.

This clone has a handful of counts. The V call is TRBV7-3, the J call TRBJ2-5; 9 bases fit TRBD2. This CDR3 is built from 15 residues. V was clipped by 3 bases and J by 4 bases; unmatched bases: 6. The germline V gene has CDR1 SGHTA and CDR2 FQGTGA. The CDR3 DNA is TGTGCCAGCAGCTTCAGCGGGGGGCGGGGAGAGACCCAGTACTTC. It translates to CASSFSGGRGETQYF.

The rearrangement uses TRBV5-1 and TRBJ2-3; perhaps TRBD1 as D (5 bases). Germline CDR1 SGHRS, CDR2 YFSETQ. Trimming took 0 bases from V and 1 from J, leaving 9 bases between them. The CDR3 is 15 amino acids. Here the CDR3 DNA reads TGCGCCAGCAGCTTGGCACAACAGGGCACAGATACGCAGTATTTT. Its protein product is CASSLAQQGTDTQYF.